This T cell receptor (beta chain) was retrieved from a study of T cell responses to AZD1222 COVID-19 vaccine (TCRdb year 2021). For context, the study as a whole: TCR sequencing covered 233 trial participants: about 210 given two doses of AZD1222 and 26 given two doses of MenACWY control vaccine. Enrollment into the trials was organized by age into subgroups of 18-55, 56-69 and 70-plus years, and those subgroups contained about 150, 27 and 61 TCR-sequenced participants, respectively.

What this sample's time point label stands for: about 28 days (+/-7) after the second vaccine dose. Because spike-specific TCR depth and breadth did not differ between the two schedules, AZD1222 recipients who got a second dose at roughly 4 weeks were pooled with those who got a second dose at roughly 12 weeks. The vaccinee samples were drawn from two UK trials, COV001 and COV002, one of which was a single-blind randomized controlled phase 2/3 trial testing AZD1222 (ChAdOx1 nCoV-19) in healthy adults. Trial participant PBMC samples were collected at day 0 and day 28 after the second dose for TCRbeta chain sequencing. Broader findings and caveats from the paper: In the small 56-69-year group, the increase in depth fell short of significance, most likely because of low power. Epitopes outside the regions mutated in the B.1.351 and B.1.1.7 variants were reportedly recognized by nearly half of the unique spike-specific TCRs. The whole spike protein was spanned by vaccine-associated CD4 TCRs, and dominant responses were seen in regions 160-218 and 743-854. Because no day 14 peak-response samples were available, repertoires were characterized only after the peak T cell response. A significant rise in spike-specific TCR breadth and depth was observed after two AZD1222 doses relative to day 0 and relative to MenACWY recipients. Conclusions about previously exposed vaccinees were limited because only six AZD1222 recipients were SARS-CoV-2 seropositive at baseline. Participants were mostly white British and included more females than males, and it was suggested by the authors that clonal diversity may have been underestimated.

The CDR3 regions of human TCRbeta chains were subjected to immunosequencing. The study's processing was this. TCRs in the repertoires were matched against a reference library of SARS-CoV-2-specific TCRs that had been generated with the MIRA antigen-specificity platform. Breadth meant the fraction of unique TCRs that were SARS-CoV-2-associated, whereas depth meant the fraction of total T cells that were SARS-CoV-2-associated. Using the MIRA data, each spike-specific TCR was assigned both to the spike region to which the TCR was reactive and to a CD4 or CD8 class. Log10-transformed breadth and depth values were compared by one-way ANOVA with Sidak's multiple comparisons tests. Here the immuneACCESS table is served through TCRdb, limited to in-frame sequences with V and J called. Missing clones are a known gap in these copies; in checked studies unresolved V genes cover under half, and the rest lacks a known reason. V and J calls and clone size are as listed in that table; D and trimming were resolved from the DNA. This sample lists approximately 80,000 clones; over 75% were detected once. Roughly a tenth of the sample rests with the top ten.

CDR1 and CDR2 (LNHNV, YYDKDF) derive from the germline V gene (reference sequence). The CDR3 covers 15 residues, taking in both the cysteine and the phenylalanine. This entry keeps only the CDR3 DNA: 45 bases, framed from base 1. Between the V and J ends, shortened by 0 bases and 2 bases respectively, the junction contains 10 bases. This clone appeared once. It lacks a known antigen. Qualities for individual bases were not recorded, and no much larger clone is one base off. The TCR was taken from an adult who received the AZD1222 COVID-19 vaccine. This material consisted of peripheral blood, taken 28 days after the second AZD1222 dose. The chain was built from TRBV15 and TRBJ1-2; the D gene identity is not certain. The CDR3 is CATSRDYPQNYGYTF. The DNA reads as follows: TGTGCCACCAGCAGAGATTATCCTCAGAACTATGGCTACACCTTC.